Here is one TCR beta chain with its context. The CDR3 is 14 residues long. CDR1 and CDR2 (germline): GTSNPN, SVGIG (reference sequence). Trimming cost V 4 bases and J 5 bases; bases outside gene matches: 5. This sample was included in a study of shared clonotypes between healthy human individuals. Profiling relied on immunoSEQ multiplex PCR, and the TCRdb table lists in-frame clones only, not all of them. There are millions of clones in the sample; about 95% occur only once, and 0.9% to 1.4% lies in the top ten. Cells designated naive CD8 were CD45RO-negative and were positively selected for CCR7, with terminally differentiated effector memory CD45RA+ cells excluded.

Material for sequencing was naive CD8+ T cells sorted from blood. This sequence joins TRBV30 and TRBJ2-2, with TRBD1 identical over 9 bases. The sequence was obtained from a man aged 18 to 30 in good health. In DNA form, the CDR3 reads TGTGCCTGGAAATTCGACAGGGGGACCGGGGAGCTGTTTTTT. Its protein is CAWKFDRGTGELFF.